This T cell receptor beta chain was sequenced for a study of blood T cell repertoires in COVID-19. In the original processing: It was from reference gene primer amplification that nucleated cell counts were estimated. The data were produced by immunoSEQ multiplex PCR, yet TCRdb's version contains in-frame clones alone and is incomplete. That table gives V, J and clone size, and the DNA gave D and trimming. In the table there are a few hundred thousand clones, around 90% of which are singletons. The CDR3 has 15 amino acids. The germline V and J ends were trimmed by 0 bases and 0 bases, with 9 bases remaining between them. In germline, CDR1 is GTSNPN, CDR2 SVGIG (reference sequence).

The sequence derives from a woman aged 40 to 50 who had recovered from COVID-19. The V gene is TRBV30, the J gene TRBJ1-5; D call uncertain. Material for sequencing was peripheral blood. CDR3 DNA: TGTGCCTGGAGTGTTGGGAGCTCTAGCAATCAGCCCCAGCATTTT. Its protein is CAWSVGSSSNQPQHF.